This TCR beta chain was obtained from a study of shared clonotypes between healthy human individuals. Study observations and caveats: Some naive CD4 clonotypes, approximately 4.5%, turned up in common across a few donors. In general, naive subsets displayed greater estimated richness than memory subsets did. Relative to their counterparts shared across all four donors, non-shared clonotypes exhibited diminished generation probabilities.

Generated by immunoSEQ multiplex PCR, the TCRdb table keeps only in-frame clones and is missing some. Of roughly 2 million clones listed, 85% to 95% are singletons. As concerns this clone: Its specificity is unknown. The sample contains more than one DNA sequence encoding this CDR3.

Terminally differentiated effector memory CD45RA+ cells were excluded from the naive CD8 cells, which were CD45RO-negative and positively selected for CCR7. Healthy adults negative for HIV, lacking recent acute infections or vaccinations, served as donors. This clonotype was sampled from a man aged 18 to 29 in good health. The sample consisted of naive CD8+ T cells sorted from blood.

The CDR3 coding sequence is TGTGCCAGCAGCGTGGGAGGAACTAATGAAAAACTGTTTTTT. It codes for CASSVGGTNEKLFF. This rearrangement joins TRBV9 to TRBJ1-4; D ambiguous. The CDR3 length is 14 residues. The V end was cut by 2 bases, the J end by 1 base, with 6 bases between. Germline CDR1 and CDR2: SGDLS and YYNGEE.